This TCR beta chain was sequenced in a study of blood T cell repertoires in COVID-19. On the study more broadly: The United States, Italy and Spain were the sources of the acute and convalescent COVID-19 samples.

This CDR3 spans 12 amino acids. Deletions cut 9 bases from V and 0 bases from J, with 8 bases between. The germline gives CDR1 SNHLY, CDR2 FYNNEI. Clones were read by immunoSEQ multiplex PCR, and TCRdb kept only the in-frame ones, dropping some. The sample lists around 310,000 clones, about 90% seen once, with around 0.93% in the top ten. The clonotype comes from a woman aged 40 to 50 with COVID-19, enrolled during active disease. The chain carries TRBV2 and TRBJ2-5, with D possibly being TRBD1 (6 bases). Input material: peripheral blood. DNA of the CDR3: TGTGCCAGTCAGGGGAACCAAGAGACCCAGTACTTC. It encodes CASQGNQETQYF.